This entry is about one T cell receptor beta chain. No antigen is known for it. The record originates from a study of cytomegalovirus exposure and HLA in healthy donors. Study-level findings and limits: For TCR beta chains, V- and J-gene trimming was later linked to a missense DCLRE1C variant. Some V segments could not be told apart, so they were left out, TRBV6-2 and TRBV6-3 among them. Listed as cytomegalovirus-associated were 150 to 200 TCR beta chains.

Both 60 Vbeta primers and 13 Jbeta primers went into the PCR. The repertoire was sequenced with immunoSEQ multiplex PCR; TCRdb's copy has only in-frame clones and lacks some. The table records about 140,000 clones, roughly 80% of them present only once. Between the trimmed V and J ends, which lost 6 bases and 1 base, there was a span of 12 bases. The CDR3 sequence is 14 residues long. Germline CDR1 is SNHLY and CDR2 is FYNNEI. The specimen was PBMCs. The origin of this receptor is a man aged 18 to 29 in good health and CMV-seropositive. The V and J genes are TRBV2 and TRBJ2-5, with no clear D. The CDR3 nucleotides are TGTGCCAGCAGCCCGCGGCTGCTCCAAGAGACCCAGTACTTC. Translating gives CASSPRLLQETQYF.